Following are 8 T cell receptor beta chains from one sample sequenced in a study of blood T cells in healthy people across ages. With a J-beta primer mix and a sample-barcoded 5' primer, a second PCR ran about 6 to 11 cycles. TCRdb passed the 5' RACE reads through MiXCR, listing each CDR3 protein once. The sample has 850,000 or so distinct CDR3 sequences, around 28% seen once; the top ten hold approximately 15%. Material: blood. The receptors were gathered from a woman older than 75 in good health.

The table lists this clonotype with many counts. The rearrangement uses TRBV7-9 and TRBJ1-5, with TRBD1 matching 7 bases. The germline CDR1 and CDR2 sequences are SEHNR and FQNEAQ (reference sequence). The CDR3 runs 13 residues. V shed 5 bases, J shed 5 bases, and the junction held 3 bases outside the gene matches. As DNA, the CDR3 is TGTGCCAGCAGCCAACAGGGGTATCAGCCCCAGCATTTT. Translated: CASSQQGYQPQHF.

This clonotype has ten or more counts. V usage is TRBV6-2 or TRBV6-3 and J usage is TRBJ2-5; 7 positions match TRBD1. With 5 bases clipped from V and 6 bases from J, the junction kept 15 bases outside the gene matches. Germline values: CDR1 MNHEY, CDR2 SVGEGT. CDR3 size: 16 residues. CDR3 nucleotide sequence: TGTGCCAGCAGTACCACCTCGAGGGGGCCAGGAAAGACCCAGTACTTC. Its protein is CASSTTSRGPGKTQYF.

Concerning this clonotype itself: This could be a read error, since a much larger clone is one nucleotide away. The CDR3: CASSSGTPKDAQYF. CDR3 nucleotides: TGCGCCAGCAGCTCTGGTACACCGAAAGATGCGCAGTATTTT. The chain is built from TRBV5-1 and TRBJ2-3; D gene ambiguous. The CDR3 is 14 residues long. CDR1 SGHRS and CDR2 YFSETQ come from the germline V gene.

This clonotype occurred a few times. A much bigger clone sits one base away, suggesting this may be a read error. The chain is built from TRBV7-8 and TRBJ1-2, with 9 bases identical to TRBD1. Germline V gene sequence: CDR1 SGHVS, CDR2 FQNEAQ. The CDR3 is 14 amino acids. The CDR3 nucleotides are TGTGCCGGCAGCTTTAGGGACAGGGTTCATGGCTACACCTTC. Its protein is CAGSFRDRVHGYTF. Looking up the rest from reference TRBV7-8 and TRBJ1-2 gives the full variable domain: GAGVSQSPRYKVAKRGQDVALRCDPISGHVSLFWYQQALGQGPEFLTYFQNEAQLDKSGLPSDRFFAERPEGSVSTLKIQRTQQEDSAVYLCAGSFRDRVHGYTFGSGTRLTVV.

This clonotype appeared many times. CDR3 DNA sequence: TGTGCCAGCAGCTTGCTCGGACAGGGGTACGATGAGCAGTTCTTC. Its protein product is CASSLLGQGYDEQFF. The chain joins TRBV5-5 to TRBJ2-1, with 9 bases fitting TRBD1. CDR1 is SGHKS and CDR2 is YYEKEE in the germline V gene (reference sequence). The CDR3 covers 15 residues. After removal of 1 base from V and 8 bases from J, the junction contained 7 bases not matched to a gene.

This clonotype was recorded a few times. The rearrangement joins TRBV5-1 to TRBJ1-1; D unclear. Germline lookup yields CDR1 SGHRS and CDR2 YFSETQ. The CDR3 spans 14 residues. V was shortened by 0 bases and J by 2 bases, with 8 bases between the two germline ends. CDR3 DNA: TGCGCCAGCAGCTTGGGACACCGTAACACTGAAGCTTTCTTT. This sequence encodes CASSLGHRNTEAFF.

This clonotype has at least ten counts. The CDR3 spells CASSLSQGIYNEQFF. CDR3 nucleotide sequence: TGTGCCAGCAGCTTATCCCAGGGGATCTACAATGAGCAGTTCTTC. This chain links TRBV7-2 with TRBJ2-1, with a tentative D call TRBD1 (6 bases). This CDR3 spans 15 amino acids. Per the germline V gene, CDR1 is SGHTA and CDR2 is FQGNSA. The ends were cut back, 2 bases at V and 3 bases at J, with 11 bases in the middle.

This clonotype was observed a few times. A much larger clone differs by one base, so this may be a read error. The CDR3 loop reads CASSPLLPGQGSGYTF. CDR3 sequence (DNA): TGTGCCAGCAGCCCTTTATTACCGGGACAGGGTAGTGGCTACACCTTC. The V and J genes are TRBV7-2 and TRBJ1-2; 9 bases fit TRBD1. Germline lookup yields CDR1 SGHTA and CDR2 FQGNSA. The CDR3 consists of 16 residues. V lost 5 bases, J lost 7 bases, and 14 bases stayed unmatched.